One and the same sample provided the 30 T cell receptor beta chains below, sequenced in a study of regulatory T cells in long-lasting Graves disease. Noted time point: persistent/refractory GD, antithyroid drugs over 5 years with positive TRAb. PBMC RNA served as the TCR library source. Building the TCR beta libraries relied on iRepertoire HTBI primers, and CDR3 regions underwent Arm-PCR. TCRdb re-called the multiplex PCR reads with MiXCR, one entry per CDR3 protein. This sample has approximately 400,000 distinct CDR3 sequences; 23% occur once, and the top ten carry around a quarter. Sample: peripheral blood mononuclear cells (PBMCs), taken when the disease was refractory, from a patient treated with antithyroid drugs. The source of these receptors is a woman in her thirties or forties with Graves disease.

This clonotype was seen a single time. This likely stems from a read error, as it lies one base from a far larger clone. As the CDR3 is not closed by the conserved phenylalanine or tryptophan, this likely results from a read error. The chain uses TRBV5-1 and TRBJ2-7; tentatively, D is TRBD1 (5 bases). Germline loops: CDR1 SGHRS, CDR2 YFSETQ. The CDR3 has 11 residues. CDR3 in DNA: TGTGCCAGCAGCTTACAGGCCGAGCAGTACCTC. As protein: CASSLQAEQYL.

The chain employs TRBV28 and TRBJ1-5; D remains unclear. V was shortened by 2 bases and J by 7 bases, with 12 bases between the two germline ends. Germline CDR1 and CDR2: MDHEN and SYDVKM. This CDR3 has 14 amino acids. The CDR3 DNA is TGTGCCAGCAGTTTAATGGCCCTCAGCCAGCCCCAGCATTTT. Translating it yields CASSLMALSQPQHF.

In the case of this clonotype: A read error is possible here, since a much larger clone lies one base away. The chain recombines TRBV11-2 with TRBJ2-7; 12 bases fit TRBD2. The CDR3 has 15 residues. CDR1 is SGHAT and CDR2 is FQNNGV in the germline V gene. V lost 6 bases and J lost 5; bases outside the gene matches: 8. CDR3: CASRSLAGGPHEQYF. CDR3 nucleotides: TGTGCCAGCAGATCTCTAGCGGGAGGGCCCCACGAGCAGTACTTC.

The genes are TRBV7-2 and TRBJ1-2, with TRBD1 as a possible D gene (6 bases). Germline loops: CDR1 SGHTA, CDR2 FQGNSA. The CDR3 is made up of 14 amino acids. Trimming stripped 2 bases from V and 4 bases from J, with 11 bases between. DNA of the CDR3: TGTGCCAGCAGCTTACCCGACAGGAGCTATGGCTACACCTTC. Translation: CASSLPDRSYGYTF.

The table lists this clonotype with many counts. The chain combines TRBV28 with TRBJ2-7, with D possibly TRBD2 on 6 matching bases. Per germline, CDR1 MDHEN and CDR2 SYDVKM. Trimming shortened V by 4 bases and J by 3 bases, and 13 bases separated the two germline ends. The CDR3 spans 14 residues. The CDR3 coding sequence is TGTGCCAGCAGTTCTGGGGACTTCAACTACGAGCAGTACTTC. Protein product: CASSSGDFNYEQYF.

V is TRBV11-2 and J is TRBJ2-1; possibly TRBD2 for D (6 bases). Trimming stripped 0 bases from V and 1 base from J, with 7 bases between. Per the germline V gene, CDR1 is SGHAT and CDR2 is FQNNGV. CDR3 size: 15 residues. The CDR3 here is CASSLEGGSYNEQFF. The CDR3 coding sequence is TGTGCCAGCAGCTTAGAGGGGGGATCCTACAATGAGCAGTTCTTC.

This chain connects TRBV6-1 to TRBJ2-7; the D is unclear. Germline V gene data show CDR1 as MNHNS and CDR2 as SASEGT. The CDR3 is made up of 14 amino acids. With 6 bases removed from V and 4 bases from J, the gap between germline ends came to 16 bases. In DNA, the CDR3 is TGTGCCAGCAGCCGCCTCTCTTCGCTTTACGAGCAGTACTTC. This translates into CASSRLSSLYEQYF.

This clonotype has ten or more counts. CDR3 sequence (DNA): TGTGCCAGCAGCTTAGCCGGGGCCGCCGGGTCTGGAAACACCATATATTTT. Translated: CASSLAGAAGSGNTIYF. This chain joins TRBV7-9 and TRBJ1-3; tentative D call: TRBD1 (5 bases). The length of the CDR3 is 17 residues. Deletions cut 0 bases from V and 1 base from J, with 13 bases between. The V gene's germline CDR1 is SEHNR and CDR2 FQNEAQ (reference sequence).

The table lists this clonotype with many counts. V usage is TRBV27 and J usage is TRBJ1-1; 7 bases align to TRBD1. V was pared by 4 bases and J by 5 bases, with 13 bases of the junction left unmatched. The CDR3 is 16 amino acids. In germline, CDR1 is MNHEY, CDR2 SMNVEV (reference sequence). CDR3 protein: CASSSWVTGDVTEAFF. CDR3 nucleotide sequence: TGTGCCAGCAGTTCGTGGGTAACAGGGGATGTGACTGAAGCTTTCTTT.

This clonotype was detected ten times or more. In DNA form, the CDR3 reads TGCGCCAGCAGCTCAAACCGCAGGGGTACTGAAGCTTTCTTT. Translated: CASSSNRRGTEAFF. The rearrangement uses TRBV5-1 and TRBJ1-1, with a tentative D call TRBD1 (6 bases). V gave up 3 bases and J gave up 5 bases, with 14 bases separating them. Germline-derived CDR1 and CDR2 are SGHRS and YFSETQ. The CDR3 length is 14 residues.

This clonotype was observed once. This rearrangement joins TRBV19 to TRBJ1-1; maybe TRBD1 (5 bases). The germline gives CDR1 LNHDA, CDR2 SQIVND (reference sequence). The CDR3 extends over 16 amino acids. V was trimmed by 4 bases and J by 5 bases, leaving 20 bases between them. The CDR3 here is CASSRPRERGRTEAFF. The CDR3 DNA reads as TGTGCCAGTAGTAGGCCCCGGGAGAGGGGACGGACTGAAGCTTTCTTT.

The V and J genes are TRBV30 and TRBJ2-7; D remains unclear. CDR1 and CDR2 (germline): GTSNPN, SVGIG (reference sequence). V gave up 2 bases and J gave up 2 bases, with 4 bases separating them. The CDR3 has 11 amino acids. The CDR3 bases are TGTGCCTGGAGTTCAGCCTACGAGCAGTACTTC. Its protein product is CAWSSAYEQYF.

The sample holds many counts of this clonotype. The rearrangement joins TRBV28 to TRBJ1-3; D might be TRBD1 (6 bases). The germline V and J ends were trimmed by 6 bases and 0 bases, with 21 bases remaining between them. This CDR3 is built from 18 residues. The V gene's germline CDR1 is MDHEN and CDR2 SYDVKM. CDR3 in amino acids: CASRPGAALVSSGNTIYF. The DNA of the CDR3 is TGTGCCAGCAGGCCGGGGGCAGCACTAGTGAGCTCTGGAAACACCATATATTTT.

There are many counts of this clonotype. V and J are TRBV12-3 or TRBV12-4 and TRBJ2-2; D remains ambiguous. The CDR3 has 17 amino acids. Deletions cut 3 bases from V and 3 bases from J, with 17 bases between. The CDR3 here is CASSFKSRLSHTGELFF. The DNA of the CDR3 is TGTGCCAGCAGTTTTAAGTCGCGGCTTTCGCACACCGGGGAGCTGTTTTTT.

This clonotype was picked up many times. The CDR3 spells CSCRDLTYEQYF. The CDR3 DNA sequence: TGCAGTTGCCGGGACTTAACCTACGAGCAGTACTTC. V usage is TRBV20-1 and J usage is TRBJ2-7; maybe TRBD2 (6 bases). Germline CDR1 is DFQATT and CDR2 is SNEGSKA (reference sequence). CDR3 length equals 12 residues. V lost 8 bases and J 2 bases, leaving 13 bases between the germline ends.

This clonotype was seen a handful of times. The V and J genes are TRBV2 and TRBJ2-2; the D is unclear. This CDR3 comprises 14 residues. The germline gives CDR1 SNHLY, CDR2 FYNNEI. Trimming shortened V by 3 bases and J by 0 bases, and 5 bases separated the two germline ends. The CDR3 loop is CASSDRTNTGELFF. The CDR3 region has the DNA TGTGCCAGCAGTGACAGGACGAACACCGGGGAGCTGTTTTTT.

J is TRBJ2-1 and V is TRBV2; D is possibly TRBD2 (6 bases). CDR3 length equals 14 residues. Germline loops: CDR1 SNHLY, CDR2 FYNNEI. V lost 2 bases and J lost 7, with 12 bases in between. CDR3: CASSEPGVRNEQFF. The CDR3 DNA follows: TGTGCCAGCAGTGAACCGGGAGTGAGGAATGAGCAGTTCTTC.

V and J are TRBV6-1 and TRBJ1-6; TRBD1 might be the D (6 bases). Germline CDR1 is MNHNS and CDR2 is SASEGT. V lost 5 bases, J lost 7 bases, and 15 bases lay in between. CDR3 length: 15 residues. The CDR3 nucleotides read TGTGCCAGCAGTAAAAACGGACAGATAAATTCACCCCTCCACTTT. Its protein is CASSKNGQINSPLHF.

This clonotype was recorded many times. The genes are TRBV28 and TRBJ2-7; 8 bases line up with TRBD1. This CDR3 spans 15 amino acids. Unmatched junction bases numbered 15, after V lost 5 bases and J lost 9 bases. In germline, CDR1 is MDHEN, CDR2 SYDVKM. The CDR3 region is CASSLIAHRQGAQYF. CDR3 coding DNA: TGTGCCAGCAGTCTTATTGCCCATAGGCAGGGGGCGCAGTACTTC.

This clonotype has a count of ten or more. This chain joins TRBV7-9 and TRBJ2-5, with D maybe TRBD1 (5 bases). The CDR3 has 12 residues. V dropped 10 bases and J dropped 4 bases, with 13 bases sitting between them. Germline CDR1 SEHNR, CDR2 FQNEAQ (reference sequence). The CDR3 protein is CATSRVAETQYF. Here the CDR3 DNA reads TGTGCCACCTCCAGGGTCGCAGAGACCCAGTACTTC.

A few counts support this clonotype. The chain combines TRBV12-3 or TRBV12-4 with TRBJ2-7; 9 positions match TRBD1. This CDR3 is 13 amino acids long. V lost 5 bases and J lost 5; bases outside the gene matches: 4. The DNA for the CDR3 is TGTGCCAGCAGTCACACAGGGGGCAACGAGCAGTACTTC. Its translation: CASSHTGGNEQYF.

This clonotype was found many times. The chain is built from TRBV15 and TRBJ1-4, with TRBD1 as a possible D gene (5 bases). Germline V gives CDR1 LNHNV, CDR2 YYDKDF (reference sequence). This CDR3 comprises 16 residues. Trimming removed 0 bases from V and 8 bases from J, with 16 bases in between. The CDR3: CATSRDRDPTREKLFF. CDR3 sequence (DNA): TGTGCCACCAGCAGAGATAGGGACCCCACAAGGGAAAAACTGTTTTTT.

The V gene is TRBV29-1, the J gene TRBJ2-2; TRBD1 matches 10 bases. Germline trimming cut 3 bases from V and 5 bases from J; bases unmatched to any gene: 6. The CDR3 sequence is 15 residues long. The germline gives CDR1 SQVTM, CDR2 ANQGSEA. The CDR3 spells CSVELDRGLTGELFF. CDR3 DNA: TGCAGCGTTGAGCTCGACAGGGGGCTGACCGGGGAGCTGTTTTTT.

This clonotype was counted a few times. V and J are TRBV20-1 and TRBJ2-6; tentatively, D is TRBD1 or TRBD2 (5 bases each). CDR3 length: 14 residues. CDR1 is DFQATT and CDR2 is SNEGSKA in the germline V gene (reference sequence). V was cut by 6 bases and J by 2 bases, with 11 bases left in between. The CDR3 coding sequence is TGCAGTGCCGGGACCCCTGCTGGGGCCAACGTCCTGACTTTC. Amino acid sequence: CSAGTPAGANVLTF.

The chain links TRBV6-1 to TRBJ2-1; the D gene is possibly TRBD2 (5 bases). Germline-derived CDR1 and CDR2 are MNHNS and SASEGT. CDR3 length: 13 residues. Trimming took off 5 bases at V and 7 bases at J, with 12 bases between the two ends. The CDR3 protein is CASSPILGNEQFF. The CDR3 DNA reads TGTGCCAGCAGTCCCATACTAGGGAATGAGCAGTTCTTC.

This clonotype was observed many times. The J gene is TRBJ1-5, the V gene TRBV11-2; 10 bases match TRBD1. V lost 5 bases and J lost 6; bases outside the gene matches: 7. The CDR3 totals 15 residues. The V gene's germline CDR1 is SGHAT and CDR2 FQNNGV. The CDR3 DNA sequence: TGTGCCAGCAGCCGGACAGGGGGGCTGTCTCAGCCCCAGCATTTT. This encodes CASSRTGGLSQPQHF.

The V gene is TRBV11-2, the J gene TRBJ2-5, with 7 bases lining up with TRBD2. The J call may be in error: the DNA end matches TRBJ2-1 better. This CDR3 has 14 amino acids. CDR1 is SGHAT, CDR2 FQNNGV, per germline. CDR3 DNA: TGTGCCAGCAGCTTAGGAGTGGGGAGGGCGGAGCAGTTCTTC. Translating gives CASSLGVGRAEQFF.

This clonotype was picked up many times. The CDR3 loop is CASSLQGEDYGYTF. In DNA, the CDR3 is TGTGCCAGCAGCTTACAGGGGGAGGACTATGGCTACACCTTC. This sequence joins TRBV12-3 or TRBV12-4 and TRBJ1-2, with 8 bases fitting TRBD1. This CDR3 spans 14 amino acids. V was pared by 6 bases and J by 3 bases, with 6 bases of the junction left unmatched.

This clonotype was seen a handful of times. The chain carries TRBV4-1 and TRBJ2-2; D gene unclear. The germline V and J ends were trimmed by 3 bases and 5 bases, with 10 bases remaining between them. The V gene's germline CDR1 is MGHRA and CDR2 YSYEKL. The CDR3 extends over 14 amino acids. CDR3 protein: CASSHFGRTGELFF. CDR3 DNA: TGCGCCAGCAGCCACTTTGGACGTACCGGGGAGCTGTTTTTT.

This clonotype was recorded many times. The rearrangement uses TRBV24-1 and TRBJ1-5, with no clear D. Germline values: CDR1 KGHDR, CDR2 SFDVKD. CDR3 length: 10 amino acids. Trimming pared 12 bases from V and 6 bases from J, leaving 8 bases between. CDR3 amino acids: CAARGQPQHF. CDR3 nucleotide sequence: TGTGCCGCCCGCGGTCAGCCCCAGCATTTT.